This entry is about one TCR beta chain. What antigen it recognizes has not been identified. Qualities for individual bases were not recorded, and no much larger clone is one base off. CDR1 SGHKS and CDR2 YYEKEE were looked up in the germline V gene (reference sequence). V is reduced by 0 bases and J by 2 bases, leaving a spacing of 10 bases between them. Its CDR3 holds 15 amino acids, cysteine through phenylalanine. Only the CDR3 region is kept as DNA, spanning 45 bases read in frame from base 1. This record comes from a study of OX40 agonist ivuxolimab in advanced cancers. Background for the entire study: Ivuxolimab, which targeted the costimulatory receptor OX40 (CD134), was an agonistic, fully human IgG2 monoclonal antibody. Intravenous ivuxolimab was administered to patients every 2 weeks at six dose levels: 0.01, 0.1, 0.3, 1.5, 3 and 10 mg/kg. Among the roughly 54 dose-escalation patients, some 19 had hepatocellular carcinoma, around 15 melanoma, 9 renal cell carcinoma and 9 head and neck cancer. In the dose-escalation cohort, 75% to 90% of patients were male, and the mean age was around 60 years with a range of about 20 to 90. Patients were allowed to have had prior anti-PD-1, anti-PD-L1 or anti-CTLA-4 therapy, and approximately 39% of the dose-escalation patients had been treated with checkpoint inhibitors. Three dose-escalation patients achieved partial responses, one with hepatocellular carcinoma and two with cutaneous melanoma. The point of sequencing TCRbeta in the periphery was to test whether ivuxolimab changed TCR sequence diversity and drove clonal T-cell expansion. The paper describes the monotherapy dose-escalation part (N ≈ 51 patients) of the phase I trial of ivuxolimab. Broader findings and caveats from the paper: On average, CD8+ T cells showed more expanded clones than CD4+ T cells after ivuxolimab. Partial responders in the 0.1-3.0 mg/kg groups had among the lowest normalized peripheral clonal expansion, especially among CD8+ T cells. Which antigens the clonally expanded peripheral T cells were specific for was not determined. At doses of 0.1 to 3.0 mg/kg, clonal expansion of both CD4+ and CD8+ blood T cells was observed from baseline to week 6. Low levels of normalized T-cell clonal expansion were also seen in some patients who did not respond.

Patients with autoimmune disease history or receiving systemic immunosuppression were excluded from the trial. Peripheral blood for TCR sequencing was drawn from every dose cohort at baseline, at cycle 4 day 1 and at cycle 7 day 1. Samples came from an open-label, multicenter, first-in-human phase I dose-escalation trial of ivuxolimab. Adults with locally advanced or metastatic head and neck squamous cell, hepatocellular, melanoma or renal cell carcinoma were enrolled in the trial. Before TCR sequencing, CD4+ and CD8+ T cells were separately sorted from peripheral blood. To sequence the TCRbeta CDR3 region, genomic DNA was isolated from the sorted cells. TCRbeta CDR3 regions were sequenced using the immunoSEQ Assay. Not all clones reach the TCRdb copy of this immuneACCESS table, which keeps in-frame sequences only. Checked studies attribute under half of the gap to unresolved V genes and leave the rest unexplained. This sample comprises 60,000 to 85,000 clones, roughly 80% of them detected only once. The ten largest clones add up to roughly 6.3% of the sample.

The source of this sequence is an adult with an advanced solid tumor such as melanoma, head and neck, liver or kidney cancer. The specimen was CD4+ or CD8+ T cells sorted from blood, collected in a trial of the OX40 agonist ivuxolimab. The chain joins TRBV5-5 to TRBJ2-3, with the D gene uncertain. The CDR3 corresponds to CASSLVAGHTDTQYF. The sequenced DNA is TGTGCCAGCAGCTTGGTGGCAGGTCACACAGATACGCAGTATTTT.